The entry below describes one TCR beta chain. Unsorted samples used roughly 99 million PBMCs for genomic DNA. The data stem from a study of shared clonotypes between healthy human individuals. Sequencing used immunoSEQ multiplex PCR; TCRdb keeps in-frame clones, though not all of them. The table shows about 480,000 clones, with about four fifths occurring only once. The V gene lost 2 bases and the J gene lost 9 bases, with 11 bases spanning the gap. Germline V CDR1 and CDR2: MNHNY, SVGAGI (reference sequence). This CDR3 region has 13 residues. Sequenced input: PBMCs. The chain links TRBV6-6 to TRBJ1-5, with D tentatively TRBD1 (5 bases). The receptor was isolated from a woman aged 40 to 50 in good health. Some clones in this sample may be carry-over from other donors' samples. The CDR3 reads CASSYGAQGPQHF. CDR3 coding DNA: TGTGCCAGCAGTTACGGCGCGCAGGGGCCCCAGCATTTT.